This T cell receptor (beta chain) stems from a study of cytomegalovirus exposure and HLA in healthy donors. The data were produced by immunoSEQ multiplex PCR, yet TCRdb's version contains in-frame clones alone and is incomplete. The table has 120,000 or so clones, about 83% seen once. The trim removed 2 bases at V and 0 bases at J, leaving 6 bases unmatched. CDR1 is SGHTA and CDR2 is FQGNSA in the germline V gene. The CDR3 consists of 16 residues. Separation from the roughly 690-subject first cohort characterized the roughly 110-subject validation cohort, to which the donors belonged. Sequencing used PBMCs. This TCR came from a woman in her twenties or thirties in good health and CMV-seronegative. The V call is TRBV7-2, the J call TRBJ1-1; 7 bases are shared with TRBD1. The DNA of the CDR3 is TGTGCCAGCAGCTTAAACCCGGGACAGATGAACACTGAAGCTTTCTTT. This sequence encodes CASSLNPGQMNTEAFF.